The 29 T cell receptor beta chains presented below share a single source sample, sequenced in a study of identical twins. TCRdb ran MiXCR on the 5' RACE reads and lists one entry per CDR3 protein. The sample yields roughly 250,000 distinct CDR3 sequences, 7.5% seen once. This sample also belongs to another study, concerning yellow fever vaccine responses in identical twins.

Source material: CD8+ T cells sorted from blood. These receptors originate from a young woman in good health.

This clonotype was counted between two and nine times. The chain links TRBV7-2 to TRBJ2-1; D unclear. In germline, CDR1 is SGHTA, CDR2 FQGNSA. The CDR3 length is 12 residues. The V and J ends lost 5 bases and 7 bases respectively, with 9 bases between them. The CDR3 loop is CASSPLNNEQFF. For the CDR3, the DNA is TGTGCCAGCAGCCCCCTAAATAATGAGCAGTTCTTC.

This clonotype was detected ten times or more. The chain joins TRBV5-6 to TRBJ2-3; TRBD1 might be the D (6 bases). The CDR3 loop spans 14 amino acids. Germline lookup yields CDR1 SGHDT and CDR2 YYEEEE. V shed 4 bases and J shed 6 bases, with 15 bases lying between them. CDR3 bases: TGTGCCAGCAGCCTCGGACAGTTATCGGATACGCAGTATTTT. This gives the protein CASSLGQLSDTQYF.

This clonotype was counted ten times or more. The J gene is TRBJ2-2, the V gene TRBV12-3 or TRBV12-4; D uncertain. The CDR3 is made up of 13 amino acids. The V gene lost 3 bases and the J gene lost 5 bases, with 7 bases spanning the gap. The CDR3 protein is CASSFLATGELFF. CDR3 DNA: TGTGCCAGCAGTTTTTTAGCAACCGGGGAGCTGTTTTTT.

The CDR3 loop reads CSARGFPGQGAFYQETQYF. The CDR3 nucleotides are TGCAGTGCTAGAGGGTTTCCGGGACAGGGGGCGTTTTATCAAGAGACCCAGTACTTC. This rearrangement joins TRBV20-1 to TRBJ2-5, with 12 bases that match TRBD1. The CDR3 is made up of 19 amino acids. V gave up 1 base and J gave up 2 bases; unmatched junction bases: 14. Germline CDR1 is DFQATT and CDR2 is SNEGSKA (reference sequence).

This clonotype was seen more than once but under ten times. The chain is built from TRBV9 and TRBJ2-2, with unresolved D. CDR1 and CDR2 (germline): SGDLS, YYNGEE. V was shortened by 4 bases and J by 1 base, with 8 bases between the two germline ends. The CDR3 is 14 amino acids. The CDR3: CASSPRQNTGELFF. As DNA, the CDR3 is TGTGCCAGCAGCCCTAGACAGAACACCGGGGAGCTGTTTTTT. Full variable domain (outside the CDR3, taken from reference TRBV9 and TRBJ2-2): DSGVTQTPKHLITATGQRVTLRCSPRSGDLSVYWYQQSLDQGLQFLIQYYNGEERAKGNILERFSAQQFPDLHSELNLSSLELGDSALYFCASSPRQNTGELFFGEGSRLTVL.

This clonotype was detected many times. The genes are TRBV3-1 and TRBJ2-1; either TRBD1 or TRBD2 may supply D (6 bases each). CDR3 size: 15 residues. Germline CDR1 LGHDT, CDR2 YNNKEL (reference sequence). Trimming removed 0 bases from V and 5 bases from J, with 11 bases in between. Here the CDR3 DNA reads TGTGCCAGCAGCCAAGAAGGGGGGAGGAACAATGAGCAGTTCTTC. It is translated as CASSQEGGRNNEQFF.

This clonotype was counted only a few times. V is TRBV27 and J is TRBJ1-2, with D possibly being TRBD1 (5 bases). V was shortened by 0 bases and J by 6 bases, with 8 bases between the two germline ends. The CDR3 covers 13 residues. Germline V gene lookup returns CDR1 MNHEY and CDR2 SMNVEV (reference sequence). CDR3 in DNA: TGTGCCAGCAGTTTATCGGGGGGTAATGGCTACACCTTC. It specifies CASSLSGGNGYTF.

The CDR3 is CSARQVGDVEQYF. In nucleotides, the CDR3 is TGCAGTGCTAGACAGGTGGGGGATGTGGAGCAGTACTTC. The gene calls are TRBV20-1 and TRBJ2-7, with D perhaps being TRBD1 or TRBD2 (5 bases each). Between the trimmed V and J ends, which lost 2 bases and 7 bases, there was a span of 15 bases. The CDR3 loop spans 13 amino acids. CDR1 is DFQATT, CDR2 SNEGSKA, per germline (reference sequence).

There are a few counts of this clonotype. V is TRBV20-1 and J is TRBJ1-1; no clear D. Deletions cut 6 bases from V and 6 bases from J, with 11 bases between. The CDR3 sequence is 11 residues long. Germline CDR1 is DFQATT and CDR2 is SNEGSKA (reference sequence). CDR3 sequence reads: CSASLIAEAFF. The CDR3 region has the DNA TGCAGTGCCTCCCTGATCGCTGAAGCTTTCTTT.

This clonotype was detected ten times or more. The V and J genes are TRBV4-1 and TRBJ1-1; 8 nucleotides line up with TRBD1. The CDR3 consists of 15 residues. Per the germline V gene, CDR1 is MGHRA and CDR2 is YSYEKL. After removal of 0 bases from V and 5 bases from J, the junction contained 5 bases not matched to a gene. The CDR3 nucleotides read TGCGCCAGCAGCCAAGAGTCAGGGGGCAATACTGAAGCTTTCTTT. Translated: CASSQESGGNTEAFF.

J is TRBJ2-1 and V is TRBV6-1, with D perhaps TRBD1 (6 bases). This CDR3 is 13 amino acids long. The V end lost 5 bases, the J end lost 5 bases, and 10 bases lay between the germline ends. Per the germline V gene, CDR1 is MNHNS and CDR2 is SASEGT. The CDR3 is CASSRGTHNEQFF. For the CDR3, the DNA is TGTGCCAGCAGTAGGGGGACACACAATGAGCAGTTCTTC.

The rearrangement uses TRBV14 and TRBJ2-7, with a tentative D call TRBD2 (5 bases). Germline CDR1 is SGHDN and CDR2 is FVKESK. This CDR3 has 14 residues. Trimming left V 4 bases short and J 6 bases short, with 16 bases between. The CDR3 region is CASSLRRRRGEQYF. In DNA, the CDR3 is TGTGCCAGCAGCCTCCGCCGTCGCCGGGGCGAGCAGTACTTC.

The chain joins TRBV13 to TRBJ2-3; 8 bases map to TRBD2. V shed 0 bases and J 5 bases; nucleotides not matched to a gene: 4. Germline V gene data show CDR1 as PRHDT and CDR2 as FYEKMQ (reference sequence). The CDR3 contains 15 residues. The CDR3 region is CASSLGTSGIDTQYF. The CDR3, as DNA: TGTGCCAGCAGCTTAGGTACTAGCGGAATAGATACGCAGTATTTT.

The chain uses TRBV7-9 and TRBJ1-4; 8 positions agree with TRBD1. The CDR3 loop spans 16 amino acids. Germline trimming cut 5 bases from V and 8 bases from J; bases unmatched to any gene: 13. CDR1 is SEHNR, CDR2 FQNEAQ, per germline (reference sequence). The CDR3 region is CASSDNGQGLREKLFF. The CDR3 nucleotides read TGTGCCAGCAGCGATAACGGACAGGGACTACGAGAAAAACTGTTTTTT.

This clonotype has at least ten counts. The chain employs TRBV28 and TRBJ2-1; 7 bases align to TRBD2. The junction had 13 bases not matched to a gene; V was cut back by 7 bases and J by 7 bases. Germline assignment: CDR1 MDHEN and CDR2 SYDVKM. The CDR3 contains 15 residues. CDR3 nucleotide sequence: TGTGCCAGCACGTCTTCATTCGACGGGGGGAATGAGCAGTTCTTC. This translates into CASTSSFDGGNEQFF.

In this sample, this clonotype turned up a few times. V is TRBV4-1 and J is TRBJ1-1, with D possibly TRBD1 on 5 matching bases. Trimming took off 2 bases at V and 5 bases at J, with 6 bases between the two ends. From germline, CDR1 is MGHRA and CDR2 YSYEKL. CDR3 size: 12 residues. The CDR3 loop reads CASSQPGTEAFF. The CDR3 nucleotides read TGCGCCAGCAGCCAACCAGGGACTGAAGCTTTCTTT.

In its sample, this clonotype was seen a few times. V and J are TRBV2 and TRBJ2-4; 11 bases map to TRBD2. Per germline, CDR1 SNHLY and CDR2 FYNNEI. This CDR3 region has 20 residues. V dropped 6 bases and J dropped 5; count of bases not matched to a gene: 21. Here the CDR3 reads CASRDLRLAGNPTLENIQYF. The CDR3 DNA reads as TGTGCCAGCAGGGACCTTCGACTAGCGGGAAACCCAACTCTCGAAAACATTCAGTACTTC.

This clonotype was counted only a few times. CDR3 in amino acids: CSAGPPNTYEQYV. The CDR3 DNA reads as TGCAGTGCTGGACCCCCAAACACCTACGAGCAGTACGTC. V gene TRBV20-1 combines with J gene TRBJ2-7, with unresolved D. V was trimmed by 5 bases and J by 2 bases, leaving 13 bases between them. This CDR3 has 13 amino acids. Germline CDR1 DFQATT, CDR2 SNEGSKA (reference sequence).

The chain carries TRBV27 and TRBJ1-2; D remains unclear. From germline, CDR1 is MNHEY and CDR2 SMNVEV (reference sequence). This CDR3 region has 14 residues. Trimming stripped 4 bases from V and 6 bases from J, with 15 bases between. The CDR3 protein is CASSSGGMRNGYTF. The CDR3 region has the DNA TGTGCCAGCAGTTCGGGCGGGATGCGTAATGGCTACACCTTC.

This clonotype was seen ten or more times. The chain joins TRBV10-3 to TRBJ2-1, with 10 bases fitting TRBD1. There are 16 residues in the CDR3. Germline CDR1 and CDR2: ENHRY and SYGVKD. Trimming cost V 3 bases and J 5 bases; bases outside gene matches: 7. CDR3 sequence: CAISDPDRGRDNEQFF. CDR3 DNA: TGTGCCATCAGTGACCCCGACAGGGGGCGGGACAATGAGCAGTTCTTC.

This clonotype has ten or more counts. The chain is built from TRBV7-7 and TRBJ2-5; 10 bases align to TRBD2. The trim removed 1 base at V and 5 bases at J, leaving 4 bases unmatched. Germline assignment: CDR1 SSHAT and CDR2 FNYEAQ (reference sequence). The CDR3 sequence is 15 residues long. The DNA of the CDR3 is TGTGCCAGCAGCTTAGTACTAGCGGGGAGTGAGACCCAGTACTTC. Translation gives CASSLVLAGSETQYF.

This clonotype showed up many times. This chain uses TRBV20-1 with TRBJ1-6; 7 nucleotides align to TRBD1. The junction had 12 bases not matched to a gene; V was cut back by 6 bases and J by 7 bases. Germline lookup yields CDR1 DFQATT and CDR2 SNEGSKA (reference sequence). The CDR3 length is 15 residues. The CDR3 is CSAPRQGDRNSPLHF. Written as DNA, the CDR3 is TGCAGTGCCCCGAGACAGGGAGATCGGAATTCACCCCTCCACTTT.

There are many counts of this clonotype. The genes are TRBV28 and TRBJ2-5; 8 bases line up with TRBD2. Trimming took 5 bases from V and 2 from J; bases not matched to a gene: 13. The CDR3 covers 17 residues. Looked up from germline, CDR1 is MDHEN and CDR2 is SYDVKM. This CDR3 reads CASSPPVLADKQETQYF. DNA for the CDR3: TGTGCCAGCAGTCCCCCGGTACTAGCGGATAAACAAGAGACCCAGTACTTC.

This clonotype has ten or more counts. The chain combines TRBV28 with TRBJ1-2; TRBD1 matches at 9 bases. Per germline, CDR1 MDHEN and CDR2 SYDVKM. V gave up 8 bases and J gave up 3 bases; unmatched junction bases: 19. This CDR3 region has 18 residues. CDR3 protein: CASGEWTGELQGDYGYTF. CDR3 nucleotide sequence: TGTGCCAGCGGCGAATGGACAGGGGAACTCCAGGGGGACTATGGCTACACCTTC.

This clonotype has more than one count but fewer than ten. The J gene is TRBJ1-2, the V gene TRBV12-3 or TRBV12-4, with 7 bases that match TRBD1. This CDR3 contains 17 residues. The V and J ends lost 1 base and 1 base, in that order; junction bases with no gene match: 9. This chain's CDR3 is CASSLERQGTYNYGYTF. In nucleotides, the CDR3 is TGTGCCAGCAGTTTAGAAAGACAGGGCACCTATAACTATGGCTACACCTTC.

This clonotype was found a few times. The chain uses TRBV13 and TRBJ2-3; perhaps TRBD2 as D (5 bases). Germline V gene data show CDR1 as PRHDT and CDR2 as FYEKMQ (reference sequence). The CDR3 runs to 16 residues. Trimming shortened V by 5 bases and J by 1 base, and 16 bases separated the two germline ends. The CDR3, as DNA: TGTGCCAGCAGCCCTCTTGGGGAGTCGGGCACAGATACGCAGTATTTT. Its translation is CASSPLGESGTDTQYF. The variable domain in full, completed from reference TRBV13 and TRBJ2-3, reads AAGVIQSPRHLIKEKRETATLKCYPIPRHDTVYWYQQGPGQDPQFLISFYEKMQSDKGSIPDRFSAQQFSDYHSELNMSSLELGDSALYFCASSPLGESGTDTQYFGPGTRLTVL.

This clonotype has at least ten counts. The rearrangement uses TRBV6-4 and TRBJ2-1, with TRBD1 matching over 11 bases. V gave up 11 bases and J gave up 4 bases; unmatched junction bases: 22. The CDR3 runs 19 residues. The V gene's germline CDR1 is MRHNA and CDR2 SNTAGT. The CDR3 sequence: CASTPRDRGLGGIYNEQFF. The CDR3, as DNA: TGTGCCTCCACACCCCGGGACAGGGGGTTGGGGGGCATATACAATGAGCAGTTCTTC.

The chain has TRBV6-1 and TRBJ2-7; D is possibly TRBD2 (5 bases). The CDR3 contains 15 residues. V lost 6 bases to trimming and J lost 3 bases, with 18 bases between them. Germline V CDR1 and CDR2: MNHNS, SASEGT. In nucleotides, the CDR3 is TGTGCCAGCAGAAACGAACAAAGCGGAGACTACGAGCAGTACTTC. Protein sequence: CASRNEQSGDYEQYF.

A few counts support this clonotype. This chain connects TRBV6-1 to TRBJ2-1, with D possibly being TRBD1 (5 bases). The V end was cut by 6 bases, the J end by 5 bases, with 20 bases between. CDR3 length: 16 residues. CDR1 and CDR2 from the germline V gene are MNHNS and SASEGT. Here the CDR3 reads CASSPISGQLNNEQFF. As DNA, the CDR3 is TGTGCCAGCAGCCCAATTAGTGGACAATTGAACAATGAGCAGTTCTTC.